This TCR beta chain was sequenced in a study of T cells in localized non-small cell lung cancer. TCRdb's copy holds only in-frame clones and misses some; the assay was immunoSEQ multiplex PCR. The repertoire includes 48,000 or so clones, 60% to 85% of them detected once, and 17% sits in the top ten. Within the sample, this clone is medium-sized. Its antigen remains unknown. Findings of the study overall: Appearances in adjacent lung were noted for a median approximately 52 of the top 100 tumor clones.

Per the germline V gene, CDR1 is MNHNY and CDR2 is SVGAGI (reference sequence). V gave up 7 bases and J gave up 4 bases; unmatched junction bases: 12. The CDR3 contains 16 residues. The receptor was isolated from a man between 40 and 75 years old with stage I squamous cell lung carcinoma. The chain recombines TRBV6-6 with TRBJ2-5, with TRBD1 matching 10 bases. The specimen comprised peripheral blood, sampled before any cancer treatment. The CDR3 DNA is TGTGCCAGCATCATGGACAGGGGGTCGTTACGAGAGACCCAGTACTTC. It encodes CASIMDRGSLRETQYF.